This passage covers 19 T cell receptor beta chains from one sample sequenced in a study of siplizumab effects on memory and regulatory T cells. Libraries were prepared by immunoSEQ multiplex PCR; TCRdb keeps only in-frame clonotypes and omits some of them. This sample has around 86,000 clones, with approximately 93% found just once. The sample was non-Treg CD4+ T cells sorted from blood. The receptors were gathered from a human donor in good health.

CDR3 amino acids: CASSRDRESTDTQYF. CDR3 nucleotide sequence: TGCGCCAGCAGCCGGGACAGGGAGAGCACAGATACGCAGTATTTT. The gene calls are TRBV23-1 and TRBJ2-3; 9 bases line up with TRBD1. TRBV23-1 is treated as an ORF (open reading frame) with a function not yet certain. CDR3 length: 15 residues. J gave up 0 bases and V 6 bases, and 4 bases lay outside the gene matches.

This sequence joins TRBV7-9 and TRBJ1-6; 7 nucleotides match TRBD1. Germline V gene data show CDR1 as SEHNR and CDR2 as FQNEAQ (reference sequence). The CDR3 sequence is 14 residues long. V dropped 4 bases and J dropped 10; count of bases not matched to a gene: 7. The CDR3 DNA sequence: TGTGCCAGCAGCTCGGGACAGAGGGGCTCACCCCTCCACTTT. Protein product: CASSSGQRGSPLHF.

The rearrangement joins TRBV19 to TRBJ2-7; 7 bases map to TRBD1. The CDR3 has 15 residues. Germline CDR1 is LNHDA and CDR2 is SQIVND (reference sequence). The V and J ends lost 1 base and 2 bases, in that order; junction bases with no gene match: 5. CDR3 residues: CASSIGETGTYEQYF. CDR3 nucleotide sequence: TGTGCCAGTAGTATAGGCGAGACAGGGACCTACGAGCAGTACTTC.

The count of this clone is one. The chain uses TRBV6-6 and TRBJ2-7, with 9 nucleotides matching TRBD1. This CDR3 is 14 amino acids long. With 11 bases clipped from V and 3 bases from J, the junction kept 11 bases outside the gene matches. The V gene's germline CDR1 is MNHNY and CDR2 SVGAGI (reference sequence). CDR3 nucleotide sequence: TGTGCCTCCAGAACCGGGACAGGGCACTACGAGCAGTACTTC. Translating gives CASRTGTGHYEQYF.

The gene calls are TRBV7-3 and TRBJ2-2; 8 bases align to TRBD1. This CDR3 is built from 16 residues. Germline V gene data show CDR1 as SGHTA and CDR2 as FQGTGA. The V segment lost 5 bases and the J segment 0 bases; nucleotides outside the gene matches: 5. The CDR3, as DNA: TGTGCCAGCAGCGTTCTGGGACAGGCGAACACCGGGGAGCTGTTTTTT. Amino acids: CASSVLGQANTGELFF.

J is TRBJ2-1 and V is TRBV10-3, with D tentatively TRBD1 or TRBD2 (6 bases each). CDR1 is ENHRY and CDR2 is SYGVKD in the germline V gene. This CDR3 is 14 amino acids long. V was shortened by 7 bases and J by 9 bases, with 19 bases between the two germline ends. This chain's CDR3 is CAITRGGQGTEQFF. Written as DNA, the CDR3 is TGTGCCATCACCAGGGGAGGTCAGGGCACTGAGCAGTTCTTC.

The CDR3 reads CASSFLAGGYTGELFF. The DNA for the CDR3 is TGTGCCAGCAGTTTCCTAGCGGGAGGGTACACCGGGGAGCTGTTTTTT. This chain joins TRBV6-6 and TRBJ2-2, with 12 bases fitting TRBD2. Germline trimming cut 4 bases from V and 3 bases from J; bases unmatched to any gene: 3. In germline, CDR1 is MNHNY, CDR2 SVGAGI (reference sequence). The CDR3 sequence is 16 residues long.

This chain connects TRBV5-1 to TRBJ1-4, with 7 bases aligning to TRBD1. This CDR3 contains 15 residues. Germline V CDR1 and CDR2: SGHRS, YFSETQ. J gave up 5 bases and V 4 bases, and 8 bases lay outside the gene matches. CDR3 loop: CASSADGTENEKLFF. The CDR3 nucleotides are TGCGCCAGCAGCGCTGACGGGACAGAGAATGAAAAACTGTTTTTT.

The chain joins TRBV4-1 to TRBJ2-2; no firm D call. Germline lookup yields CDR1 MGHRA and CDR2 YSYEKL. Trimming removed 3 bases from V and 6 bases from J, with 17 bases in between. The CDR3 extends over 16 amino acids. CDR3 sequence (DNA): TGCGCCAGCAGCCATCCTGGCCGTAGCAGGTCCGGGGAGCTGTTTTTT. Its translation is CASSHPGRSRSGELFF.

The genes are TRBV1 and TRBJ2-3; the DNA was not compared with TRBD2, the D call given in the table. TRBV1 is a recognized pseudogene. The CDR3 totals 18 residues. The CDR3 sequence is CTSSQDPGLAGDTDTQYF. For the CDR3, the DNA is TGCACCAGCAGCCAAGACCCCGGTTTGGCGGGAGACACAGATACGCAGTATTTT.

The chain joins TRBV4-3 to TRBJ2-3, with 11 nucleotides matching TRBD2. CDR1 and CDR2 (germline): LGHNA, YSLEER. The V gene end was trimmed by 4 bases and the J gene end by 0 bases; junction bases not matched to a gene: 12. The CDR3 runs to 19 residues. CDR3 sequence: CASSPTVLAGGISTDTQYF. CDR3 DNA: TGCGCCAGCAGCCCGACGGTTCTAGCGGGAGGAATTAGCACAGATACGCAGTATTTT.

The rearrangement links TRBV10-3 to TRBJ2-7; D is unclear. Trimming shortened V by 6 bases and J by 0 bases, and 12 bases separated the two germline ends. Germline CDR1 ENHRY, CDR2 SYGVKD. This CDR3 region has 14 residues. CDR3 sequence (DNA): TGTGCCATCAGGGACCCTCTGAGCTCCTACGAGCAGTACTTC. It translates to CAIRDPLSSYEQYF.

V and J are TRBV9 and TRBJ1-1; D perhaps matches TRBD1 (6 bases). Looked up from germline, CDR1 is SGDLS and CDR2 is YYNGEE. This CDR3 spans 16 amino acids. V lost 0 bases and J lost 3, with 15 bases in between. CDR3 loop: CASSVAVRGADTEAFF. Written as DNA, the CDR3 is TGTGCCAGCAGCGTAGCTGTTCGGGGGGCGGACACTGAAGCTTTCTTT.

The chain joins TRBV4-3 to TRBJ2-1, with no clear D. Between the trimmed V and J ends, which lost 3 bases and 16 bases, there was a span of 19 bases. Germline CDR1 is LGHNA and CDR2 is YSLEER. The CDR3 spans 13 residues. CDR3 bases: TGCGCCAGCAGCCATGGGATGAAATCTGATAGATTCTTC. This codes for CASSHGMKSDRFF.

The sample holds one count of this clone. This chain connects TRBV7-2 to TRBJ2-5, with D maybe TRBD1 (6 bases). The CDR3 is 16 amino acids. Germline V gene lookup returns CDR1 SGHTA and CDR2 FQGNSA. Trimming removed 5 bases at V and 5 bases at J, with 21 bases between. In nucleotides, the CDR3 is TGTGCCAGCAGCCCCGACAGGAAATCACCTTTGGAGACCCAGTACTTC. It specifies CASSPDRKSPLETQYF.

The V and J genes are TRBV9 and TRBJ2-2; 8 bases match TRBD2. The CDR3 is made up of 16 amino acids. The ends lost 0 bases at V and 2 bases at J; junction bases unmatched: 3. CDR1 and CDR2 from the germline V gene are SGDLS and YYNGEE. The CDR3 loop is CASSVGLAGNTGELFF. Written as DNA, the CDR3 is TGTGCCAGCAGCGTAGGCCTAGCGGGTAACACCGGGGAGCTGTTTTTT.

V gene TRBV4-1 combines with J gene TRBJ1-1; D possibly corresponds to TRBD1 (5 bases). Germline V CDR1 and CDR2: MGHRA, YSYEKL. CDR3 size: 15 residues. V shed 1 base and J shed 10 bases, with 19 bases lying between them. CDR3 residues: CASSQGSGTRKGAFF. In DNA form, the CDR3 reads TGCGCCAGCAGCCAAGGGTCCGGGACTAGAAAAGGAGCTTTCTTT.

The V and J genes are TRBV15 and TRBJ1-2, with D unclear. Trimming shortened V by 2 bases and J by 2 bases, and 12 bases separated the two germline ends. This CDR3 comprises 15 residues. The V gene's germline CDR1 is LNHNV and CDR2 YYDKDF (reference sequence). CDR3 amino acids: CATSRIPQENYGYTF. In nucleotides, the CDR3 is TGTGCCACCAGCAGAATCCCTCAGGAGAACTATGGCTACACCTTC.

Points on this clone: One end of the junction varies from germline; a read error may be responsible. CDR3 region: CATQAGGVSDEQYF. In DNA, the CDR3 is TGTGCCACCCAAGCGGGGGGAGTCTCCGACGAGCAGTACTTC. The genes are TRBV15 and TRBJ2-7, with 9 bases aligning to TRBD2. The germline CDR1 and CDR2 sequences are LNHNV and YYDKDF (reference sequence). This CDR3 is 14 amino acids long.